This T cell receptor beta chain was documented in a study of cytomegalovirus exposure and HLA in healthy donors. This clone was found a few times. The CDR3 is made up of 11 amino acids. Germline V gives CDR1 MDHEN, CDR2 SYDVKM. Unmatched junction bases numbered 7, after V lost 6 bases and J lost 15 bases. It was with 60 Vbeta and 13 Jbeta primers that the PCR ran. Data came from immunoSEQ multiplex PCR; TCRdb stores just in-frame clones and leaves some out. The sample shows tens of thousands of clones, over 70% of them seen only once. The clonotype was recovered from a man aged 25 to 40 in good health and CMV-seronegative. The chain joins TRBV28 to TRBJ2-1, with 8 bases that match TRBD1. The specimen was PBMCs. The DNA for the CDR3 is TGTGCCAGCAGCCCCGGGACAGGAACGTTCTTC. Translating it yields CASSPGTGTFF.